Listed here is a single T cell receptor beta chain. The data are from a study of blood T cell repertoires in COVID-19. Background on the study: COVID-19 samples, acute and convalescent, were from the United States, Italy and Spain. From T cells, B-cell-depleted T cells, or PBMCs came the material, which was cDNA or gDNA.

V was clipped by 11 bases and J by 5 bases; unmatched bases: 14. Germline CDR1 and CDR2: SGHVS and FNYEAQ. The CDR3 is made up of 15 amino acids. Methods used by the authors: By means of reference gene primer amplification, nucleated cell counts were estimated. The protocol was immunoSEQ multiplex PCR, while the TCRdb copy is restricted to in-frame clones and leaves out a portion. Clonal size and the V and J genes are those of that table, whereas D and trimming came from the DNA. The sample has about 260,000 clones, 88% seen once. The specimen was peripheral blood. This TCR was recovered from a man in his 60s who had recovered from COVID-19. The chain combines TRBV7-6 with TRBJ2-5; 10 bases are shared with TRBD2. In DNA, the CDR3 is TGTGCCTCCAAGAGAGCGGGGGGGCCTTCTGAGACCCAGTACTTC. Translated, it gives CASKRAGGPSETQYF.